Listed here are 15 T cell receptor beta chains from one sample, sequenced in a study of PD-1 blockade in mismatch repair-deficient tumors. The assay was immunoSEQ multiplex PCR, and TCRdb's table has in-frame clones only and misses some. The data contain around 62,000 clones, about 72% of them seen just once; the ten biggest clones take up roughly 6%. Specimen: peripheral blood, collected 2 weeks after starting pembrolizumab. The receptors stem from an adult with mismatch repair-deficient cancer.

This clone was observed a handful of times. V and J are TRBV6-5 and TRBJ2-7; 11 nucleotides match TRBD2. Per germline, CDR1 MNHEY and CDR2 SVGAGI. J lost 4 bases, V lost 4 bases, and 3 bases had no gene match. CDR3 length: 14 amino acids. This CDR3 reads CASSLAGGVYEQYF. DNA for the CDR3: TGTGCCAGCAGTTTAGCGGGAGGGGTTTACGAGCAGTACTTC.

The gene calls are TRBV6-6 and TRBJ2-2; 8 bases fit TRBD2. CDR1 is MNHNY, CDR2 SVGAGI, per germline (reference sequence). This CDR3 is built from 15 residues. V was clipped by 8 bases and J by 1 base; unmatched bases: 6. The CDR3 here is CASRASGRNTGELFF. CDR3 bases: TGTGCCAGCCGCGCAAGCGGGAGGAACACCGGGGAGCTGTTTTTT.

The chain has TRBV15 and TRBJ1-1, with D uncertain. V shed 2 bases and J shed 7 bases, with 14 bases lying between them. Germline V CDR1 and CDR2: LNHNV, YYDKDF (reference sequence). The CDR3 spans 14 residues. The CDR3 protein is CATSRPRKNGEAFF. In DNA form, the CDR3 reads TGTGCCACCAGCAGACCCCGCAAGAACGGTGAAGCTTTCTTT.

This clone was observed once. The chain combines TRBV15 with TRBJ2-1; 10 nucleotides align to TRBD2. Germline trimming cut 0 bases from V and 7 bases from J; bases unmatched to any gene: 9. The CDR3 is 17 residues long. Germline loops: CDR1 LNHNV, CDR2 YYDKDF (reference sequence). This chain's CDR3 is CATSRDRASGRGNEQFF. CDR3 coding DNA: TGTGCCACCAGCAGAGATCGGGCTAGCGGGAGAGGGAATGAGCAGTTCTTC.

The chain employs TRBV15 and TRBJ1-1; D is undetermined. V was clipped by 4 bases and J by 4 bases, with 10 bases between them. CDR1 and CDR2 (germline): LNHNV, YYDKDF (reference sequence). This CDR3 has 13 residues. As DNA, the CDR3 is TGTGCCACCAGCACTAGGAGATTCACTGAAGCTTTCTTT. It yields the protein CATSTRRFTEAFF.

Note on this clone: The sample holds other DNA sequences that translate to the same CDR3. The rearrangement joins TRBV27 to TRBJ2-7, with 8 bases fitting TRBD2. V lost 6 bases and J lost 2; bases outside the gene matches: 6. The CDR3 is 14 residues long. Germline assignment: CDR1 MNHEY and CDR2 SMNVEV (reference sequence). The CDR3 DNA reads as TGTGCCAGCAGCTTAAGCGGGAGTGCCTACGAGCAGTACTTC. Protein: CASSLSGSAYEQYF.

V is TRBV6-5 and J is TRBJ1-5; 9 positions match TRBD1. Losses at the gene ends were 2 bases for V and 7 bases for J; bases not matched to a gene: 3. Germline CDR1 and CDR2: MNHEY and SVGAGI. The CDR3 loop spans 14 amino acids. CDR3 bases: TGTGCCAGCAGTTACGGGACAGGGATCCAGCCCCAGCATTTT. Amino acid sequence: CASSYGTGIQPQHF.

This clone was seen once. This chain links TRBV6-6 with TRBJ2-1; D is ambiguous. From germline, CDR1 is MNHNY and CDR2 SVGAGI (reference sequence). The CDR3 has 12 amino acids. Trimming shortened V by 6 bases and J by 1 base, and 4 bases separated the two germline ends. The CDR3 sequence: CASSPSYNEQFF. The CDR3 DNA follows: TGTGCCAGCAGCCCTTCCTACAATGAGCAGTTCTTC.

This chain connects TRBV5-6 to TRBJ2-7; D unclear. This CDR3 spans 15 amino acids. Germline values: CDR1 SGHDT, CDR2 YYEEEE. The V end lost 2 bases, the J end lost 5 bases, and 17 bases lay between the germline ends. The CDR3 loop reads CASSFGPIVTDEQYF. The CDR3 bases are TGTGCCAGCAGCTTCGGGCCCATTGTCACGGACGAGCAGTACTTC.

The chain joins TRBV19 to TRBJ2-3, with 14 bases aligning to TRBD2. Losses at the gene ends were 6 bases for V and 2 bases for J; bases not matched to a gene: 19. The CDR3 consists of 21 residues. Germline loops: CDR1 LNHDA, CDR2 SQIVND (reference sequence). This CDR3 is CASRRNPGLAGEKGVTDTQYF. The CDR3 DNA reads TGTGCCAGTAGAAGGAACCCGGGACTAGCGGGAGAAAAGGGCGTCACAGATACGCAGTATTTT.

This sequence joins TRBV30 and TRBJ1-2; maybe TRBD1 (5 bases). The CDR3 totals 13 residues. Trimming left V 5 bases short and J 7 bases short, with 17 bases between. Germline assignment: CDR1 GTSNPN and CDR2 SVGIG (reference sequence). CDR3 amino acids: CAWEDTPGGGYTF. CDR3 coding DNA: TGTGCCTGGGAGGACACACCCGGGGGTGGCTACACCTTC.

This clone was counted ten times or more. The chain recombines TRBV6-5 with TRBJ1-2, with D perhaps TRBD1 (5 bases). This CDR3 is 13 amino acids long. Germline loops: CDR1 MNHEY, CDR2 SVGAGI. The germline V and J ends were trimmed by 6 bases and 8 bases, with 16 bases remaining between them. The chain's CDR3 is CASSSSPGRGYTF. CDR3 DNA sequence: TGTGCCAGCAGCTCCAGTCCAGGGAGAGGCTACACCTTC.

This clone is a singleton in its sample. The chain joins TRBV30 to TRBJ2-3; 13 nucleotides align to TRBD2. The germline gives CDR1 GTSNPN, CDR2 SVGIG (reference sequence). V shed 0 bases, J shed 8 bases, and the junction held 5 bases outside the gene matches. This CDR3 has 15 residues. This chain's CDR3 is CAWSVKLAGGITQYF. The CDR3 DNA follows: TGTGCCTGGAGTGTAAAACTAGCGGGAGGGATTACGCAGTATTTT.

This chain joins TRBV11-2 and TRBJ2-7; D ambiguous. Germline CDR1 is SGHAT and CDR2 is FQNNGV. V lost 1 base and J lost 1, with 11 bases in between. The CDR3 has 15 amino acids. CDR3 loop: CASSLVSGRSYEQYF. As DNA, the CDR3 is TGTGCCAGCAGCTTAGTTTCGGGCAGATCCTACGAGCAGTACTTC.

The chain couples TRBV19 to TRBJ1-4; D remains unclear. Germline V gene sequence: CDR1 LNHDA, CDR2 SQIVND (reference sequence). Between the trimmed V and J ends, which lost 1 base and 11 bases, there was a span of 17 bases. There are 15 residues in the CDR3. As DNA, the CDR3 is TGTGCCAGTAGTATAGGGAGCACACCCAGGATGAAACTGTTTTTT. It encodes CASSIGSTPRMKLFF.